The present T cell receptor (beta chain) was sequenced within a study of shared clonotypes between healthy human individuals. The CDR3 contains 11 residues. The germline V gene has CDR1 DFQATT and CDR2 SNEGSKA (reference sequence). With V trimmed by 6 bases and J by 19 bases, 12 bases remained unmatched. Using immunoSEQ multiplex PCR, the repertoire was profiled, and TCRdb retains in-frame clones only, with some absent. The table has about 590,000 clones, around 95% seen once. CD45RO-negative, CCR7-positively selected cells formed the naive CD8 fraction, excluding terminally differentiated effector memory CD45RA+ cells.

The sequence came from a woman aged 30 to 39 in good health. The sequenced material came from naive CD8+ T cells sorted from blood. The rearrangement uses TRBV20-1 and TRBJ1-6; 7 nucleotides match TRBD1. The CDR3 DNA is TGCAGTGCATTCACCGGGACAGAATTTCACTTT. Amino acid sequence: CSAFTGTEFHF.